The 21 T cell receptor beta chains below all came from one sample that was sequenced in a study of cytomegalovirus exposure and HLA in healthy donors. 60 Vbeta and 13 Jbeta primers were used in PCR. This table comes from immunoSEQ multiplex PCR, and its TCRdb copy is limited to in-frame clones, with some not included. The sample lists 120,000 or so clones; around 80% were seen once. What was sequenced was PBMCs. Receptors were obtained from a man aged 30 to 39 in good health and CMV-seropositive.

The V gene is TRBV7-2, the J gene TRBJ2-7; D gene ambiguous. Trimming shortened V by 1 base and J by 3 bases, and 10 bases separated the two germline ends. The CDR3 spans 14 residues. Germline assignment: CDR1 SGHTA and CDR2 FQGNSA. Here the CDR3 DNA reads TGTGCCAGCAGCTTAGACCCTATCGTCTACGAGCAGTACTTC. This translates into CASSLDPIVYEQYF.

This chain connects TRBV11-1 to TRBJ2-7, with D maybe TRBD1 (5 bases). This CDR3 region has 13 residues. V dropped 5 bases and J dropped 2 bases, with 10 bases sitting between them. Per the germline V gene, CDR1 is SGHAT and CDR2 is FQDESV (reference sequence). The CDR3 DNA reads as TGTGCCAGCAGCGTCGGACAAACCTACGAGCAGTACTTC. Translation gives CASSVGQTYEQYF.

In this sample, this clone turned up once. The chain links TRBV10-3 to TRBJ1-2; D is perhaps TRBD1 (6 bases). The V gene lost 6 bases and the J gene lost 7 bases, with 18 bases spanning the gap. CDR1 and CDR2 (germline): ENHRY, SYGVKD. The CDR3 consists of 14 residues. The CDR3 loop reads CAISLNREEGGYTF. CDR3 coding DNA: TGTGCCATCAGCCTAAACAGGGAAGAGGGTGGCTACACCTTC.

The V call is TRBV11-3, the J call TRBJ2-7, with 8 positions matching TRBD1. Germline V gives CDR1 SGHNT, CDR2 YENEEA. Losses at the gene ends were 5 bases for V and 2 bases for J; bases not matched to a gene: 11. This CDR3 region has 16 residues. The CDR3 bases are TGTGCCAGCAGCCCAGACCCCGGGACAGGAACCTACGAGCAGTACTTC. As protein: CASSPDPGTGTYEQYF.

This clone was observed a handful of times. The chain has TRBV25-1 and TRBJ2-2; TRBD1 matches at 7 bases. The CDR3 runs 16 residues. The germline V gene encodes CDR1 MGHDK and CDR2 SYGVNS. The V gene end was trimmed by 4 bases and the J gene end by 4 bases; junction bases not matched to a gene: 9. The CDR3 is CASSGVRQGSTGELFF. CDR3 nucleotide sequence: TGTGCCAGCAGTGGCGTTAGACAGGGTAGCACCGGGGAGCTGTTTTTT.

The chain links TRBV13 to TRBJ2-7; no clear D. V was clipped by 2 bases and J by 5 bases, with 10 bases between them. Germline CDR1 reads PRHDT; CDR2 reads FYEKMQ (reference sequence). The CDR3 contains 13 residues. The CDR3 reads CASSLKVTHEQYF. The DNA of the CDR3 is TGTGCCAGCAGCTTAAAGGTGACACACGAGCAGTACTTC.

This clone was detected only once. The rearrangement links TRBV2 to TRBJ2-7; D is possibly TRBD2 (7 bases). The CDR3 runs to 15 residues. V dropped 0 bases and J dropped 2 bases, with 11 bases sitting between them. Germline V gene sequence: CDR1 SNHLY, CDR2 FYNNEI. CDR3 loop: CASSEAWEGAYEQYF. The CDR3 DNA reads as TGTGCCAGCAGTGAAGCCTGGGAGGGGGCCTACGAGCAGTACTTC.

This clone was recorded a few times. The rearrangement links TRBV6-1 to TRBJ1-1; D is perhaps TRBD1 (5 bases). Deletions cut 3 bases from V and 3 bases from J, with 14 bases between. The CDR3 is 15 amino acids. CDR1 is MNHNS and CDR2 is SASEGT in the germline V gene. CDR3 amino acids: CASSEIGGIDTEAFF. CDR3 coding DNA: TGTGCCAGCAGTGAGATCGGGGGAATTGACACTGAAGCTTTCTTT.

This chain uses TRBV5-1 with TRBJ2-5; 7 bases fit TRBD1. This CDR3 has 14 residues. Germline V gene lookup returns CDR1 SGHRS and CDR2 YFSETQ. The V and J ends lost 0 bases and 5 bases, in that order; junction bases with no gene match: 4. The CDR3 nucleotides are TGCGCCAGCAGCTTGGTGAGGGGGCAGGAGACCCAGTACTTC. This gives the protein CASSLVRGQETQYF.

The J gene is TRBJ1-4, the V gene TRBV6-5; D is undetermined. The germline V gene encodes CDR1 MNHEY and CDR2 SVGAGI. CDR3 length equals 16 residues. Trimming stripped 4 bases from V and 12 bases from J, with 24 bases between. The CDR3 DNA sequence: TGTGCCAGCAGTTTTAGTGGCGGGGTTCTAATGAATCAACTGTTTTTT. Translated, it gives CASSFSGGVLMNQLFF.

This clone was seen a handful of times. The CDR3 DNA reads as TGTGCCAGCAGATTTCTGAGGGGGCGCAAGAGCGGGGAGCTGTTTTTT. Protein: CASRFLRGRKSGELFF. The rearrangement uses TRBV11-2 and TRBJ2-2; TRBD1 matches at 7 bases. Germline CDR1 reads SGHAT; CDR2 reads FQNNGV. This CDR3 is 16 amino acids long. The V gene end was trimmed by 6 bases and the J gene end by 7 bases; junction bases not matched to a gene: 14.

This chain links TRBV2 with TRBJ2-1; D might be TRBD1 (5 bases). Trimming removed 6 bases from V and 5 bases from J, with 11 bases in between. CDR1 SNHLY and CDR2 FYNNEI come from the germline V gene. This CDR3 spans 13 amino acids. In DNA, the CDR3 is TGTGCCAGCAGGAACAGGAGAAACAATGAGCAGTTCTTC. This codes for CASRNRRNNEQFF. The full variable domain, with the rest looked up from reference TRBV2 and TRBJ2-1, is EPEVTQTPSHQVTQMGQEVILRCVPISNHLYFYWYRQILGQKVEFLVSFYNNEISEKSEIFDDQFSVERPDGSNFTLKIRSTKLEDSAMYFCASRNRRNNEQFFGPGTRLTVL.

The V gene is TRBV2, the J gene TRBJ2-7; a weak D match, TRBD2 (7 bases). Trimming cost V 9 bases and J 2 bases, with 14 bases left between them. The germline CDR1 and CDR2 sequences are SNHLY and FYNNEI. This CDR3 spans 13 amino acids. In nucleotides, the CDR3 is TGTGCCAGGGGTCGGGGGGCAGCCTACGAGCAGTACTTC. Encoded protein: CARGRGAAYEQYF.

The V and J genes are TRBV11-2 and TRBJ2-3, with D possibly TRBD1 on 5 matching bases. CDR1 is SGHAT and CDR2 is FQNNGV in the germline V gene. This CDR3 region has 13 residues. Trimming pared 4 bases from V and 2 bases from J, leaving 7 bases between. The CDR3 loop reads CASSWTSTDTQYF. Here the CDR3 DNA reads TGTGCCAGCAGCTGGACATCCACAGATACGCAGTATTTT.

This chain joins TRBV5-1 and TRBJ2-7; TRBD1 is a possible D gene (6 bases). V dropped 5 bases and J dropped 0 bases, with 15 bases sitting between them. CDR3 length: 15 residues. Germline V gene data show CDR1 as SGHRS and CDR2 as YFSETQ. CDR3 sequence: CASRLQGPASYEQYF. CDR3 sequence (DNA): TGCGCCAGCAGGCTACAGGGCCCGGCCTCCTACGAGCAGTACTTC.

The genes are TRBV5-1 and TRBJ2-2, with 7 nucleotides matching TRBD1. Germline V gene lookup returns CDR1 SGHRS and CDR2 YFSETQ. The CDR3 spans 16 residues. With V trimmed by 4 bases and J by 1 base, 7 bases remained unmatched. The CDR3 DNA follows: TGCGCCAGCAGCGAGGTGACAGGGATGAACACCGGGGAGCTGTTTTTT. Translation gives CASSEVTGMNTGELFF.

This rearrangement joins TRBV6-5 to TRBJ2-7, with TRBD2 matching over 8 bases. V lost 6 bases to trimming and J lost 2 bases; unmatched junction nucleotides: 6. The CDR3 is 14 amino acids. Germline V gives CDR1 MNHEY, CDR2 SVGAGI. In DNA, the CDR3 is TGTGCCAGCAGCTACGGGGGGGTGGCCTACGAGCAGTACTTC. Its protein is CASSYGGVAYEQYF.

This clone was observed a handful of times. This rearrangement joins TRBV27 to TRBJ2-3; D unclear. The CDR3 has 11 amino acids. Germline V CDR1 and CDR2: MNHEY, SMNVEV (reference sequence). V was pared by 5 bases and J by 6 bases, with 6 bases between. This CDR3 reads CASSIADTQYF. CDR3 nucleotides: TGTGCCAGCAGTATTGCGGATACGCAGTATTTT.

This clone was seen once. The chain employs TRBV18 and TRBJ1-6; D remains ambiguous. CDR1 and CDR2 (germline): KGHSH, LQKENI. V gave up 2 bases and J gave up 10 bases, with 15 bases separating them. The CDR3 covers 15 residues. In DNA form, the CDR3 reads TGTGCCAGCTCACCAAACGTGGGCATTCGCTCACCCCTCCACTTT. This gives the protein CASSPNVGIRSPLHF. Using reference TRBV18 and TRBJ1-6 for the parts outside the CDR3, the full variable domain is NAGVMQNPRHLVRRRGQEARLRCSPMKGHSHVYWYRQLPEEGLKFMVYLQKENIIDESGMPKERFSAEFPKEGPSILRIQQVVRGDSAAYFCASSPNVGIRSPLHFGNGTRLTVT.

The rearrangement links TRBV18 to TRBJ1-6; 9 bases agree with TRBD1. The CDR3 totals 16 residues. With 3 bases clipped from V and 7 bases from J, the junction kept 7 bases outside the gene matches. Germline assignment: CDR1 KGHSH and CDR2 LQKENI. The CDR3 is CASSPLQGAGNSPLHF. CDR3 nucleotides: TGTGCCAGCTCACCGTTACAGGGGGCGGGAAATTCACCCCTCCACTTT.

The chain carries TRBV2 and TRBJ2-7; D ambiguous. The ends were cut back, 6 bases at V and 4 bases at J, with 7 bases in the middle. There are 11 residues in the CDR3. Germline V gene data show CDR1 as SNHLY and CDR2 as FYNNEI. The CDR3 loop reads CASRVSYEQYF. CDR3 DNA sequence: TGTGCCAGCAGGGTCAGTTACGAGCAGTACTTC.